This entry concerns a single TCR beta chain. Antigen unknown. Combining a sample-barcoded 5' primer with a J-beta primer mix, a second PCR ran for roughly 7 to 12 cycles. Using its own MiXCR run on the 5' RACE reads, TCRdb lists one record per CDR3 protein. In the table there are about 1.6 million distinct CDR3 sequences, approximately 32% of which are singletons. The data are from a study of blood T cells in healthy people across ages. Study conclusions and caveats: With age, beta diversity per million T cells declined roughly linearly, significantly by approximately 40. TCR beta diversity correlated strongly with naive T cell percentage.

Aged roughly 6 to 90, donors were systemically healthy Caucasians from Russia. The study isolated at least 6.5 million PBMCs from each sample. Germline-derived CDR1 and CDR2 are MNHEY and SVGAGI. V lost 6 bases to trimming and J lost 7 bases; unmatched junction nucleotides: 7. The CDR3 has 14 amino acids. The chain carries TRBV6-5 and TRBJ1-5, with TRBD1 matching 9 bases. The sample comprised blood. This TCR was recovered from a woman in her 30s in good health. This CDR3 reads CASSTGTGKQPQHF. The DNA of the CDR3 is TGTGCCAGCAGCACCGGGACAGGGAAACAGCCCCAGCATTTT.